This TCR beta chain was obtained from a study of blood T cell repertoires in COVID-19. Sequencing was performed with immunoSEQ multiplex PCR; in TCRdb, only in-frame clones are kept and a portion is missing. The table has about 220,000 clones, around 88% seen once; the top ten hold 14% to 15%. Germline V CDR1 and CDR2: MNHEY, SMNVEV (reference sequence). Trimming removed 0 bases at V and 5 bases at J, with 13 bases between. This CDR3 contains 15 residues. The receptor was isolated from a woman in her fifties or sixties with acute COVID-19. V is TRBV27 and J is TRBJ1-2; D might be TRBD1 (6 bases). The sample taken for sequencing was PBMCs or T cells enriched from blood (not recorded which). The CDR3 loop is CASSLSSVRGYGYTF. The CDR3 DNA reads TGTGCCAGCAGTTTATCGTCCGTCAGGGGATATGGCTACACCTTC.